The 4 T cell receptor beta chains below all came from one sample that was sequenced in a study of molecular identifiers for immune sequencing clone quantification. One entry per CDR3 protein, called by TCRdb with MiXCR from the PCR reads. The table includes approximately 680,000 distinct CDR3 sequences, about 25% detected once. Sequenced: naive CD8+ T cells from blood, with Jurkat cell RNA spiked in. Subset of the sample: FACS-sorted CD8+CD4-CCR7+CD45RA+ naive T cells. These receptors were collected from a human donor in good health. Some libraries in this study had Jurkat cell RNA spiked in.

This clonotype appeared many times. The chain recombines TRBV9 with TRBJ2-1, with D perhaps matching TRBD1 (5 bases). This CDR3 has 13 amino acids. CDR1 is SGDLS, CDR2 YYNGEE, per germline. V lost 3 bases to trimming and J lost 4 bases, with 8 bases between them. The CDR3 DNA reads TGTGCCAGCAGCGAGGACACGTACAATGAGCAGTTCTTC. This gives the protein CASSEDTYNEQFF.

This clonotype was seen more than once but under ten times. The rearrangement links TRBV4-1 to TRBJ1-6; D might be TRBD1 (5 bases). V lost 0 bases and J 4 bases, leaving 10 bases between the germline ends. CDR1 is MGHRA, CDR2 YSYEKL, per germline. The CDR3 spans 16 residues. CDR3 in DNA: TGCGCCAGCAGCCAAGAGTGGGGACTGTATAATTCACCCCTCCACTTT. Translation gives CASSQEWGLYNSPLHF.

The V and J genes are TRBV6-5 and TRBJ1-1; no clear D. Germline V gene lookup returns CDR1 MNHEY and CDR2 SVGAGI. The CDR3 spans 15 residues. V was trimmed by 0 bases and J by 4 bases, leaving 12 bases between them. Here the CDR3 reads CASSYSANWGTEAFF. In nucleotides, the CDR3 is TGTGCCAGCAGTTACTCGGCCAATTGGGGCACTGAAGCTTTCTTT.

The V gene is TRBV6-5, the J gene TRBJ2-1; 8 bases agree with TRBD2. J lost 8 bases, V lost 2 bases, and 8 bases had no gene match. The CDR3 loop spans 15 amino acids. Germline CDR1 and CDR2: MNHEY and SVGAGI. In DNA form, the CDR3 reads TGTGCCAGCAGTTACCGGGAGGGGGGGGTCGATGAGCAGTTCTTC. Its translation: CASSYREGGVDEQFF.